Sequencing of this T cell receptor beta chain was carried out in a study of T cell responses to AZD1222 COVID-19 vaccine. Findings of the study overall: Only five to seven AZD1222 recipients were seropositive at baseline. Spike-spanning, vaccine-associated CD4 TCRs were dominant at 160-218 and 743-854.

As regards this clone: Its specificity is not known.

CDR3 size: 13 residues. Germline V CDR1 and CDR2: SGHNT, YYREEE (reference sequence). Trimming pared 4 bases from V and 4 bases from J, leaving 11 bases between. The protocol was immunoSEQ multiplex PCR, while the TCRdb copy is restricted to in-frame clones and leaves out a portion. The sample lists 70,000 or so clones, 79% seen once, with about a quarter in the top ten. The chain combines TRBV5-4 with TRBJ1-1; tentatively, D is TRBD1 (6 bases). The sequence derives from an adult in good health. This material consisted of peripheral blood, taken on day 0 of MenACWY control vaccination. The CDR3 DNA follows: TGTGCCAGCAGCCTCGGGGGGCTCACTGAAGCTTTCTTT. This encodes CASSLGGLTEAFF.